This entry features one T cell receptor (beta chain) sequence. Its specificity is unknown. This specimen comes from a study of cytomegalovirus exposure and HLA in healthy donors. The primer mix had 60 Vbeta and 13 Jbeta primers. The method was immunoSEQ multiplex PCR; TCRdb's version includes in-frame clones alone and lacks a portion of them. The table lists under 150,000 clones, around 80% of them singletons, with roughly 4.2% in the top ten. Notes on the study in general: For TCR beta chains, V- and J-gene trimming was later linked to a missense DCLRE1C variant.

CDR3 size: 17 residues. Sequenced: PBMCs. This chain links TRBV1 with TRBJ2-5; TRBD2 is the table's D call and was not checked against the DNA. TRBV1 is described as a pseudogene. The TCR sequence derives from a woman aged 40 to 49 in good health and CMV-seronegative. CDR3 nucleotides: TGCACCAGCAGCCAAGAAAGAGCGGGCCAAGGCGGGGAGACCCAGTACTTC. Amino acid sequence: CTSSQERAGQGGETQYF.